These T cell receptor beta chains were read from a single sample in a study of blood T cell repertoires in COVID-19. Sequenced by immunoSEQ multiplex PCR; TCRdb stores in-frame clones only, minus some. This table holds 55,000 to 75,000 clones, around 73% found once. Material: peripheral blood. The receptors stem from a man at least 80 years old with active or convalescent COVID-19. The CDR3 runs from the conserved cysteine through the conserved F or W. A D gene is named only where the DNA matches it firmly. Rows may omit the clone size; those that give it use once, few, many or a size class.

cdr3_nt	cdr3_aa	d_call	j_call	v_call	clone_size
TGTGCCACCACCCCCCCGGGGAGGAAGACCTACAATGAGCAGTTCTTC	CATTPPGRKTYNEQFF	.	TRBJ2-1	TRBV7-2	.
TGTGCCAGCAGTTTGATCGGCGGCGGGAGCGGTGGAGATACGCAGTATTTT	CASSLIGGGSGGDTQYF	TRBD2	TRBJ2-3	TRBV27	.
TGTGCCAGCAGCCAAGACTCTAGAGGGGAGACCCAGTACTTC	CASSQDSRGETQYF	.	TRBJ2-5	TRBV3-1/TRBV3-2	.
TGTGCCAGCAGCGTAGGGCAGGGGAGCGAGCAGTACTTC	CASSVGQGSEQYF	.	TRBJ2-7	TRBV9	few
TGTGCCAGCAGCCTTAGCGGCACGCAGTATTTT	CASSLSGTQYF	.	TRBJ2-3	TRBV28	.
TGTGCCACCAGTGATCCTGACAGGAGCACAGATACGCAGTATTTT	CATSDPDRSTDTQYF	.	TRBJ2-3	TRBV24-1	.
TGTGCCAGCAGCAAAGGTGCAGGGGGCAGGGACACTGAAGCTTTCTTT	CASSKGAGGRDTEAFF	.	TRBJ1-1	TRBV21-1	.
TGTGCCACCAGCAGAGATAGGACAGGGGAAAACACCATATATTTT	CATSRDRTGENTIYF	TRBD1	TRBJ1-3	TRBV15	.
TGTGCCAGCAGCTTTGGCCAGGGGGCGGTCTATGGCTACACCTTC	CASSFGQGAVYGYTF	TRBD1	TRBJ1-2	TRBV7-2	.
TGTGCCAGCAGCTTAGCGGCCGGGACAGGGAAGGATGGCTACACCTTC	CASSLAAGTGKDGYTF	TRBD1	TRBJ1-2	TRBV7-2	.
TGTGCCAGTCGAGGGCTGGCCTACGAGCAGTACTTC	CASRGLAYEQYF	.	TRBJ2-7	TRBV6-5	.